The text below deals with one T cell receptor (beta chain). What it recognizes is unknown. This record belongs to a study of cytomegalovirus exposure and HLA in healthy donors. General observations from the study: Most TCR sequences proved rare, with some public TCRs found in many donors.

The donors were part of the validation cohort of 100 to 150 subjects. That cohort was separate from the first cohort, which comprised 700 or so subjects. Profiling relied on immunoSEQ multiplex PCR, and the TCRdb table lists in-frame clones only, not all of them. The data show nearly 80,000 clones, roughly 93% seen once. Sample: PBMCs. The receptor's source is a woman aged 25 to 39 in good health and CMV-seronegative.

The CDR3 protein is CASRGGSYEQYF. The CDR3 DNA sequence: TGCGCCAGCAGGGGGGGCTCCTACGAGCAGTACTTC. The chain couples TRBV5-1 to TRBJ2-7; D is possibly TRBD2 (6 bases). The ends were cut back, 5 bases at V and 0 bases at J, with 6 bases in the middle. Germline V gene data show CDR1 as SGHRS and CDR2 as YFSETQ. The CDR3 is 12 residues long.